The sequence of this TCR beta chain was determined in a study of cytomegalovirus exposure and HLA in healthy donors. Study results and limitations: Among TCR sequences, most were rare, though some public TCRs appeared in many donors. First-cohort TCR clusters tended to co-occur in the 130 or so validation repertoires, a later analysis found.

Concerning this clone: Its matching antigen is unknown.

The V and J ends lost 5 bases and 7 bases, in that order; junction bases with no gene match: 14. Germline CDR1 reads MNHEY; CDR2 reads SMNVEV (reference sequence). The CDR3 length is 15 residues. TCRdb keeps only in-frame clones here, not all; method: immunoSEQ multiplex PCR. The sample yields about 310,000 clones, over 75% seen once. The genes are TRBV27 and TRBJ2-7; TRBD2 matches at 7 bases. This TCR was recovered from a man aged 25-45 years in good health and CMV-seronegative. Sequencing was done on a sample of PBMCs. CDR3 nucleotide sequence: TGTGCCAGCAGTCCGGCCAGCGGGGTCTCGAGGGAGCAGTACTTC. Its protein product is CASSPASGVSREQYF.